The entry below describes one T cell receptor beta chain. The sample comes from a study of blood T cell repertoires in COVID-19. Across the study: Sites across the United States, Italy and Spain contributed samples from acute and convalescent COVID-19.

Sequencing was performed with immunoSEQ multiplex PCR; in TCRdb, only in-frame clones are kept and a portion is missing. The profile shows about 100,000 clones, approximately 91% of them singletons. V shed 4 bases and J shed 0 bases, with 6 bases lying between them. Germline CDR1 reads ENHRY; CDR2 reads SYGVKD. This CDR3 has 14 amino acids. The chain carries TRBV10-3 and TRBJ1-4; D uncertain. Sequencing was performed on peripheral blood. This clonotype was sampled from a man aged 50 or older with active COVID-19. CDR3 DNA: TGTGCCATCAGTGCCGGGACAACTAATGAAAAACTGTTTTTT. This codes for CAISAGTTNEKLFF.